Listed here are 12 T cell receptor beta chains from one sample, sequenced in a study of shared clonotypes between healthy human individuals. Measured with immunoSEQ multiplex PCR; TCRdb has only the in-frame clones, and not every one. The profile shows about 520,000 clones, roughly 80% of them singletons. The specimen was PBMCs. The receptors stem from a middle-aged woman in good health. Some clones in this sample may be carry-over from other donors' samples.

This chain joins TRBV18 and TRBJ1-4; D may be TRBD1 (6 bases). This CDR3 is 14 amino acids long. Germline loops: CDR1 KGHSH, CDR2 LQKENI. Trimming pared 2 bases from V and 3 bases from J, leaving 7 bases between. The CDR3 nucleotides are TGTGCCAGCTCACCAGCAGGGGCTAATGAAAAACTGTTTTTT. Encoded protein: CASSPAGANEKLFF.

The J gene is TRBJ1-1, the V gene TRBV7-9; 9 bases are shared with TRBD1. V was pared by 0 bases and J by 4 bases, with 3 bases of the junction left unmatched. The CDR3 is made up of 15 amino acids. Germline-derived CDR1 and CDR2 are SEHNR and FQNEAQ (reference sequence). CDR3 in amino acids: CASSLAPGQGTEAFF. In DNA, the CDR3 is TGTGCCAGCAGCTTAGCGCCGGGACAGGGCACTGAAGCTTTCTTT.

This rearrangement joins TRBV28 to TRBJ1-1; D not resolved. The germline gives CDR1 MDHEN, CDR2 SYDVKM. The CDR3 loop spans 14 amino acids. V was clipped by 5 bases and J by 1 base, with 11 bases between them. DNA for the CDR3: TGTGCCAGCAGTAGAAAAGTGTGGAACACTGAAGCTTTCTTT. It codes for CASSRKVWNTEAFF.

This chain uses TRBV6-1 with TRBJ2-7; 9 nucleotides agree with TRBD2. This CDR3 is built from 12 residues. CDR1 MNHNS and CDR2 SASEGT come from the germline V gene. Trimming at V came to 7 bases and at J to 4 bases, leaving 2 bases not matched to a gene. In nucleotides, the CDR3 is TGTGCCAGCACCCTAGCGGGATACGAGCAGTACTTC. As protein: CASTLAGYEQYF.

The table lists this clone with many counts. The genes are TRBV19 and TRBJ2-7; D uncertain. Looked up from germline, CDR1 is LNHDA and CDR2 is SQIVND (reference sequence). This CDR3 is built from 15 residues. Deletions cut 3 bases from V and 0 bases from J, with 12 bases between. The CDR3 region is CASSIGGWTSYEQYF. The CDR3 nucleotides are TGTGCCAGTAGTATCGGTGGGTGGACCTCCTACGAGCAGTACTTC.

This clone was recorded once. The CDR3 DNA reads TGTGCCAGCGGATACCTAGCGGGCGAGCAGTACTTC. It is translated as CASGYLAGEQYF. V usage is TRBV28 and J usage is TRBJ2-7; 8 bases agree with TRBD2. The CDR3 is 12 amino acids. J gave up 6 bases and V 8 bases, and 6 bases lay outside the gene matches. Per germline, CDR1 MDHEN and CDR2 SYDVKM.

The sample holds many counts of this clone. V and J are TRBV18 and TRBJ2-1; TRBD2 aligns across 9 bases. V was pared by 4 bases and J by 8 bases, with 15 bases of the junction left unmatched. CDR1 is KGHSH, CDR2 LQKENI, per germline. The CDR3 has 17 residues. The DNA of the CDR3 is TGTGCCAGCTCACAAATGTCGGGAGGTAGCGGGAGCCATGAGCAGTTCTTC. It codes for CASSQMSGGSGSHEQFF.

The V gene is TRBV5-1, the J gene TRBJ2-4; 7 bases are shared with TRBD1. CDR3 size: 15 residues. The germline gives CDR1 SGHRS, CDR2 YFSETQ. The V segment lost 0 bases and the J segment 6 bases; nucleotides outside the gene matches: 6. The CDR3: CASSLAQQGRNIQYF. CDR3 bases: TGCGCCAGCAGCTTGGCCCAACAGGGGAGAAACATTCAGTACTTC. The complete variable domain, with remaining parts taken from reference TRBV5-1 and TRBJ2-4, reads KAGVTQTPRYLIKTRGQQVTLSCSPISGHRSVSWYQQTPGQGLQFLFEYFSETQRNKGNFPGRFSGRQFSNSRSEMNVSTLELGDSALYLCASSLAQQGRNIQYFGAGTRLSVL.

The rearrangement links TRBV7-2 to TRBJ2-2; D call uncertain. Between the trimmed V and J ends, which lost 5 bases and 2 bases, there was a span of 6 bases. The CDR3 has 13 residues. CDR1 is SGHTA, CDR2 FQGNSA, per germline. Written as DNA, the CDR3 is TGTGCCAGCAGCCAAGTAAACACCGGGGAGCTGTTTTTT. Its protein is CASSQVNTGELFF.

The rearrangement joins TRBV19 to TRBJ1-5, with TRBD1 matching 7 bases. The CDR3 loop spans 14 amino acids. Germline CDR1 and CDR2: LNHDA and SQIVND (reference sequence). Unmatched junction bases numbered 5, after V lost 4 bases and J lost 5 bases. The CDR3 DNA follows: TGTGCCAGTAGTAAGACAGGGCGACATCAGCCCCAGCATTTT. It specifies CASSKTGRHQPQHF.

As concerns this clone: The same CDR3 is also encoded by other DNA sequences in this sample. The genes are TRBV18 and TRBJ1-4, with 9 bases that match TRBD1. The CDR3 consists of 14 residues. The junction had 2 bases not matched to a gene; V was cut back by 3 bases and J by 6 bases. Per the germline V gene, CDR1 is KGHSH and CDR2 is LQKENI. CDR3: CASSPGTGYEKLFF. In DNA, the CDR3 is TGTGCCAGCTCACCCGGGACAGGGTATGAAAAACTGTTTTTT.

Notes on this clone: With a far larger clone one base away, a read error is the likely cause. Distinct nucleotide sequences in the sample also encode this CDR3. The V and J genes are TRBV5-6 and TRBJ1-3; tentative D call: TRBD1 (5 bases). The CDR3 is 14 amino acids. Germline CDR1 is SGHDT and CDR2 is YYEEEE. This CDR3 reads CASRTWGRGNTIYF. DNA for the CDR3: TGTGCCAGCAGAACGTGGGGACGTGGAAACACAATATATTTT. The variable domain in full, with the rest retrieved from reference TRBV5-6 and TRBJ1-3, is DAGVTQSPTHLIKTRGQQVTLRCSPKSGHDTVSWYQQALGQGPQFIFQYYEEEERQRGNFPDRFSGHQFPNYSSELNVNALLLGDSALYLCASRTWGRGNTIYFGEGSWLTVV.